Here is one TCR beta chain with its context. Germline V gene lookup returns CDR1 SGHDT and CDR2 YYEEEE. The V and J ends lost 9 bases and 5 bases, in that order; junction bases with no gene match: 12. This CDR3 has 14 residues. This sample is part of a study of cytomegalovirus exposure and HLA in healthy donors. 13 Jbeta primers and 60 Vbeta primers were used for the PCR. The method was immunoSEQ multiplex PCR; TCRdb's version includes in-frame clones alone and lacks a portion of them. The table shows 150,000 to 200,000 clones, with 80% occurring only once. The TCR comes from a male donor in good health and CMV-seropositive. The chain links TRBV5-6 to TRBJ2-5, with 8 bases fitting TRBD2. The material sequenced was PBMCs. CDR3 DNA: TGTGCCACCCATGGACGGGGGGGGCGGGAGACCCAGTACTTC. Translation: CATHGRGGRETQYF.